The sequence of this TCR beta chain was determined in a study of blood T cell repertoires in COVID-19. On the study more broadly: Collection of acute and convalescent COVID-19 samples took place in the United States, Italy and Spain. The analysed material was cDNA or gDNA that came from T cells, B-cell-depleted T cells, or PBMCs.

During active infection, Seattle patients enrolled and were then monitored through disease. The germline V gene encodes CDR1 LNHDA and CDR2 SQIVND (reference sequence). V was shortened by 3 bases and J by 3 bases, with 8 bases between the two germline ends. The CDR3 totals 13 residues. As originally analysed: How many nucleated cells were present was estimated from reference gene primer amplification. The protocol was immunoSEQ multiplex PCR, while the TCRdb copy is restricted to in-frame clones and leaves out a portion. The V and J calls and clone size were taken over from that table, and D and trimming were inferred from the DNA. Of some 360,000 clones listed, approximately 89% are singletons.

This chain connects TRBV19 to TRBJ2-5, with D uncertain. The sequence was obtained from a woman between 55 and 75 years old with COVID-19, enrolled during active disease. Specimen: peripheral blood. DNA for the CDR3: TGTGCCAGTAGTATTGTAGGAGAAGAGACCCAGTACTTC. Translating gives CASSIVGEETQYF.